Presented here are 21 T cell receptor beta chains from one specimen sequenced in a study of Ad26.COV2.S vaccination and SARS-CoV-2 variants. The method was immunoSEQ multiplex PCR; TCRdb's version includes in-frame clones alone and lacks a portion of them. The table shows some 480,000 clones, with around 88% occurring only once. The sample's treatment: about 20 received Ad26.COV2.S at low or high dose, single or two shots; about 5 received placebo; per-sample allocation not given. Each sample was drawn 63 days after the first injection (of vaccine or placebo). This sample comprised peripheral blood, obtained in a trial of Ad26.COV2.S vaccine versus placebo. The receptors here all came from a person aged 18-65 years who received the Ad26.COV2.S COVID-19 vaccine or a placebo.

The chain uses TRBV11-3 and TRBJ2-2; weak D call: TRBD1 (6 bases). This CDR3 spans 13 amino acids. V lost 4 bases and J lost 6, with 9 bases in between. The germline V gene has CDR1 SGHNT and CDR2 YENEEA. The CDR3 loop is CASSSRGSGELFF. CDR3 coding DNA: TGTGCCAGCAGCTCCAGGGGCTCCGGGGAGCTGTTTTTT.

The CDR3 is CARTWQRNTEAFF. The CDR3 nucleotides are TGTGCCCGTACATGGCAAAGGAACACTGAAGCTTTCTTT. The chain couples TRBV30 to TRBJ1-1; D is uncertain. Per the germline V gene, CDR1 is GTSNPN and CDR2 is SVGIG (reference sequence). Trimming pared 8 bases from V and 1 base from J, leaving 14 bases between. There are 13 residues in the CDR3.

The V call is TRBV5-1, the J call TRBJ2-2, with D hard to call. The germline gives CDR1 SGHRS, CDR2 YFSETQ. V dropped 0 bases and J dropped 1 base, with 4 bases sitting between them. This CDR3 comprises 14 residues. Here the CDR3 reads CASSLVQNTGELFF. The CDR3 nucleotides are TGCGCCAGCAGCTTGGTTCAGAACACCGGGGAGCTGTTTTTT. The entire variable domain, with the rest obtained from reference TRBV5-1 and TRBJ2-2, is as follows: KAGVTQTPRYLIKTRGQQVTLSCSPISGHRSVSWYQQTPGQGLQFLFEYFSETQRNKGNFPGRFSGRQFSNSRSEMNVSTLELGDSALYLCASSLVQNTGELFFGEGSRLTVL.

In regard to this clone: The same CDR3 is also encoded by other DNA sequences in this sample. This sequence joins TRBV27 and TRBJ2-2; TRBD1 matches at 7 bases. V lost 2 bases to trimming and J lost 5 bases; unmatched junction nucleotides: 5. The germline V gene encodes CDR1 MNHEY and CDR2 SMNVEV (reference sequence). The length of the CDR3 is 15 residues. The CDR3 reads CASSLRQGRTGELFF. The CDR3 DNA is TGTGCCAGCAGTTTAAGACAGGGTCGGACCGGGGAGCTGTTTTTT.

The genes are TRBV7-3 and TRBJ2-1; 16 bases fit TRBD2. There are 15 residues in the CDR3. CDR1 is SGHTA and CDR2 is FQGTGA in the germline V gene. V gave up 5 bases and J gave up 9 bases; unmatched junction bases: 4. Here the CDR3 DNA reads TGTGCCAGCAGCACGGGACTAGCGGGAGGGTCTGAGCAGTTCTTC. It encodes CASSTGLAGGSEQFF.

The rearrangement joins TRBV12-3 or TRBV12-4 to TRBJ1-1, with D uncertain. V lost 6 bases to trimming and J lost 4 bases, with 6 bases between them. The CDR3 is 11 residues long. The DNA of the CDR3 is TGTGCCAGCAGCCAGTTCACTGAAGCTTTCTTT. Its translation: CASSQFTEAFF.

The CDR3 region is CATYGQGFTDTQYF. In nucleotides, the CDR3 is TGTGCCACCTACGGACAGGGCTTCACAGATACGCAGTATTTT. The chain recombines TRBV6-5 with TRBJ2-3, with 8 bases identical to TRBD1. CDR1 is MNHEY and CDR2 is SVGAGI in the germline V gene. This CDR3 has 14 residues. The V gene end was trimmed by 10 bases and the J gene end by 2 bases; junction bases not matched to a gene: 8.

The V gene is TRBV4-2, the J gene TRBJ2-3; TRBD2 might be the D (5 bases). V lost 0 bases, J lost 10 bases, and 14 bases lay in between. The germline gives CDR1 LGHNA, CDR2 YNFKEQ. This CDR3 contains 14 residues. CDR3 nucleotide sequence: TGTGCCAGCAGCCAAGATAAACTAGTAGGTGCGCAGTATTTT. Translation: CASSQDKLVGAQYF.

J is TRBJ2-2 and V is TRBV4-1, with D perhaps matching TRBD1 (5 bases). Germline V gives CDR1 MGHRA, CDR2 YSYEKL. V was trimmed by 0 bases and J by 1 base, leaving 18 bases between them. There are 19 residues in the CDR3. The CDR3 DNA reads as TGCGCCAGCAGCCAAGATCCTCACTCCGCGGACAAGAACACCGGGGAGCTGTTTTTT. Protein: CASSQDPHSADKNTGELFF.

V gene TRBV9 combines with J gene TRBJ2-5, with D unresolved. The CDR3 consists of 15 residues. The germline V gene encodes CDR1 SGDLS and CDR2 YYNGEE. Trimming took 0 bases from V and 3 from J, leaving 12 bases between them. This chain's CDR3 is CASSVEGRREETQYF. In DNA form, the CDR3 reads TGTGCCAGCAGCGTAGAGGGCAGGAGAGAAGAGACCCAGTACTTC.

The chain couples TRBV5-1 to TRBJ2-3, with D uncertain. Per germline, CDR1 SGHRS and CDR2 YFSETQ. Trimming pared 4 bases from V and 6 bases from J, leaving 15 bases between. This CDR3 is 14 amino acids long. The DNA for the CDR3 is TGCGCCAGCAGCCTGGCCAGTATAGGCGATACGCAGTATTTT. Translating it yields CASSLASIGDTQYF.

The chain uses TRBV2 and TRBJ1-2; D not resolved. CDR3 size: 13 residues. Germline V lookup: CDR1 SNHLY, CDR2 FYNNEI. Between the trimmed V and J ends, which lost 7 bases and 4 bases, there was a span of 13 bases. The CDR3 spells CASTRDRSYGYTF. In nucleotides, the CDR3 is TGTGCCAGCACAAGGGATCGGAGCTATGGCTACACCTTC.

The V and J genes are TRBV2 and TRBJ2-3, with 9 bases lining up with TRBD2. V lost 5 bases, J lost 2 bases, and 5 bases stayed unmatched. CDR3 length: 15 residues. CDR1 is SNHLY, CDR2 FYNNEI, per germline. The CDR3 loop is CASSSGTSHTDTQYF. In nucleotides, the CDR3 is TGTGCCAGCAGTTCCGGGACTAGCCACACAGATACGCAGTATTTT.

CDR3 sequence: CASSSLWANTGELFF. The CDR3 coding sequence is TGTGCCAGCAGCTCCCTCTGGGCCAACACCGGGGAGCTGTTTTTT. The chain recombines TRBV11-2 with TRBJ2-2; unclear D gene. Germline values: CDR1 SGHAT, CDR2 FQNNGV. CDR3 length equals 15 residues. Trimming took 4 bases from V and 2 from J, leaving 11 bases between them.

The chain couples TRBV16 to TRBJ1-1; D possibly corresponds to TRBD1 (5 bases). The V gene's germline CDR1 is KGHSY and CDR2 FQNENV. V lost 2 bases and J 5 bases, leaving 12 bases between the germline ends. This CDR3 is 14 amino acids long. The CDR3 region has the DNA TGTGCCAGCAGCCAAGGAAGGGGTATGACTGAAGCTTTCTTT. This translates into CASSQGRGMTEAFF.

The chain couples TRBV7-6 to TRBJ2-2, with 11 positions matching TRBD2. The CDR3 spans 19 residues. V was clipped by 1 base and J by 3 bases; unmatched bases: 10. Looked up from germline, CDR1 is SGHVS and CDR2 is FNYEAQ. CDR3 protein: CASSLGSPGTSGHTGELFF. The DNA of the CDR3 is TGTGCCAGCAGCTTAGGTTCGCCCGGGACTAGCGGTCACACCGGGGAGCTGTTTTTT.

This chain connects TRBV24-1 to TRBJ1-1, with 10 nucleotides matching TRBD1. Germline CDR1 KGHDR, CDR2 SFDVKD. The V gene end was trimmed by 4 bases and the J gene end by 3 bases; junction bases not matched to a gene: 13. The CDR3 extends over 18 amino acids. This CDR3 reads CATSESGTGESGDTEAFF. Written as DNA, the CDR3 is TGTGCCACCAGTGAATCCGGGACAGGGGAATCGGGTGACACTGAAGCTTTCTTT.

This chain connects TRBV19 to TRBJ2-2, with D possibly TRBD1 on 6 matching bases. Between the trimmed V and J ends, which lost 4 bases and 0 bases, there was a span of 12 bases. Germline CDR1 LNHDA, CDR2 SQIVND (reference sequence). This CDR3 comprises 16 residues. The DNA of the CDR3 is TGTGCCAGTAGTAAAGCGACAGGTTCGAACACCGGGGAGCTGTTTTTT. It is translated as CASSKATGSNTGELFF.

The chain employs TRBV9 and TRBJ2-5; the D gene is possibly TRBD2 (5 bases). CDR3 size: 13 residues. Germline CDR1 SGDLS, CDR2 YYNGEE. The germline V and J ends were trimmed by 0 bases and 5 bases, with 8 bases remaining between them. The CDR3 DNA reads as TGTGCCAGCAGCGTAGGAGGACTCGAGACCCAGTACTTC. This translates into CASSVGGLETQYF.

The count of this clone is one. The genes are TRBV20-1 and TRBJ2-7, with a weak D call TRBD1 (5 bases). The V gene lost 6 bases and the J gene lost 4 bases, with 13 bases spanning the gap. The CDR3 sequence is 12 residues long. The V gene's germline CDR1 is DFQATT and CDR2 SNEGSKA (reference sequence). CDR3 loop: CSASGGAYEQYF. The DNA of the CDR3 is TGCAGTGCGAGTGGTGGGGCGTACGAGCAGTACTTC.

This clone has at least ten counts. The V and J genes are TRBV30 and TRBJ1-2; D unclear. Germline V lookup: CDR1 GTSNPN, CDR2 SVGIG (reference sequence). This CDR3 comprises 11 residues. The V end lost 1 base, the J end lost 4 bases, and 4 bases lay between the germline ends. The CDR3 region has the DNA TGTGCCTGGAGTGAGTCCTATGGCTACACCTTC. Its protein is CAWSESYGYTF.